The next 14 T cell receptor beta chains were all read from a single sample in a study of blood T cell repertoires in COVID-19. Data came from immunoSEQ multiplex PCR; TCRdb stores just in-frame clones and leaves some out. The table lists some 150,000 clones, about 88% of them singletons. The sequencing sample was made of peripheral blood. All receptors come from a woman aged 80 or older in a cohort sampled during active or convalescent COVID-19.

CDR3 nucleotides: TGTGCCAGCAGTCCACGACAGGGCCCTCGTGACTATGGCTACACCTTC. As protein: CASSPRQGPRDYGYTF. The chain has TRBV28 and TRBJ1-2; 7 bases are shared with TRBD1. The CDR3 is 16 residues long. CDR1 and CDR2 (germline): MDHEN, SYDVKM. V shed 5 bases, J shed 3 bases, and the junction held 12 bases outside the gene matches.

The chain is built from TRBV6-5 and TRBJ2-7; D is possibly TRBD1 (8 bases). The length of the CDR3 is 14 residues. V shed 6 bases and J shed 1 base, with 13 bases lying between them. Germline V gene sequence: CDR1 MNHEY, CDR2 SVGAGI. CDR3 sequence (DNA): TGTGCCAGCAGGACAGGGGAGGGGTCCTACGAGCAGTACGTC. This sequence encodes CASRTGEGSYEQYV.

V is TRBV19 and J is TRBJ1-1, with D hard to call. From germline, CDR1 is LNHDA and CDR2 SQIVND (reference sequence). There are 13 residues in the CDR3. Deletions cut 1 base from V and 2 bases from J, with 5 bases between. CDR3 region: CASSIATNTEAFF. The CDR3, as DNA: TGTGCCAGTAGTATAGCTACCAACACTGAAGCTTTCTTT.

The rearrangement uses TRBV2 and TRBJ2-1; 8 bases match TRBD1. J lost 1 base, V lost 7 bases, and 3 bases had no gene match. Germline V gene data show CDR1 as SNHLY and CDR2 as FYNNEI. CDR3 length: 14 residues. The CDR3 spells CASNGQGSYNEQFF. The CDR3 DNA is TGTGCCAGCAACGGACAGGGATCCTACAATGAGCAGTTCTTC.

This chain connects TRBV30 to TRBJ1-2; 8 positions agree with TRBD1. CDR3 length: 14 amino acids. The J segment lost 5 bases and the V segment lost 4 bases, leaving 9 bases of the junction unmatched. Germline-derived CDR1 and CDR2 are GTSNPN and SVGIG (reference sequence). The CDR3 protein is CAWKGDRSFYGYTF. Here the CDR3 DNA reads TGTGCCTGGAAAGGGGACAGGTCTTTTTATGGCTACACCTTC. Full variable domain (outside the CDR3, taken from reference TRBV30 and TRBJ1-2): SQTIHQWPATLVQPVGSPLSLECTVEGTSNPNLYWYRQAAGRGLQLLFYSVGIGQISSEVPQNLSASRPQDRQFILSSKKLLLSDSGFYLCAWKGDRSFYGYTFGSGTRLTVV.

The chain couples TRBV7-2 to TRBJ1-6; tentative D call: TRBD1 (5 bases). V gave up 7 bases and J gave up 0 bases, with 13 bases separating them. The V gene's germline CDR1 is SGHTA and CDR2 FQGNSA. The CDR3 consists of 16 residues. In DNA, the CDR3 is TGTGCCAGCACCCTCGGGGGTAGCTCCTATAATTCACCCCTCCACTTT. Protein product: CASTLGGSSYNSPLHF.

V is TRBV24-1 and J is TRBJ1-5, with 7 bases lining up with TRBD1. The junction had 4 bases not matched to a gene; V was cut back by 7 bases and J by 2 bases. CDR1 is KGHDR, CDR2 SFDVKD, per germline. This CDR3 has 14 residues. CDR3 in DNA: TGTGCCACCAGACAGACAGGGCGCAATCAGCCCCAGCATTTT. Translated, it gives CATRQTGRNQPQHF.

J is TRBJ2-1 and V is TRBV6-2 or TRBV6-3; TRBD1 matches 8 bases. The CDR3 extends over 17 amino acids. Germline CDR1 MNHEY, CDR2 SVGEGT. The ends lost 5 bases at V and 7 bases at J; junction bases unmatched: 16. DNA of the CDR3: TGTGCCAGCAGTCGTCTCCAGGGGGCTAAGGGGAGTAATGAGCAGTTCTTC. The encoded protein is CASSRLQGAKGSNEQFF.

The chain combines TRBV4-1 with TRBJ1-1; 10 bases are a match to TRBD1. This CDR3 has 16 residues. Germline CDR1 reads MGHRA; CDR2 reads YSYEKL. V lost 4 bases to trimming and J lost 5 bases; unmatched junction nucleotides: 10. In nucleotides, the CDR3 is TGCGCCAGCAGCCTCCGGGACAGGGGTGTTGTGACTGAAGCTTTCTTT. Translating gives CASSLRDRGVVTEAFF.

The CDR3 DNA follows: TGTGCCAGCAGTGAAGCCACGAGCGCAGGGGGAAGTGGCGGCTACACCTTC. As protein: CASSEATSAGGSGGYTF. The chain recombines TRBV2 with TRBJ1-2, with 7 bases that match TRBD1. Losses at the gene ends were 0 bases for V and 8 bases for J; bases not matched to a gene: 15. Germline V gene data show CDR1 as SNHLY and CDR2 as FYNNEI. The CDR3 is 17 amino acids.

This clone has only one observation. The chain is built from TRBV7-2 and TRBJ2-7, with a possible D match to TRBD2 (5 bases). The germline V and J ends were trimmed by 1 base and 6 bases, with 13 bases remaining between them. CDR3 length: 14 residues. Per germline, CDR1 SGHTA and CDR2 FQGNSA. The CDR3 coding sequence is TGTGCCAGCAGCTTAGGCGCGGGTGCAGGCGAGCAGTACTTC. Amino acid sequence: CASSLGAGAGEQYF.

The chain carries TRBV19 and TRBJ1-4, with 8 bases fitting TRBD1. The germline V gene has CDR1 LNHDA and CDR2 SQIVND (reference sequence). V shed 2 bases, J shed 6 bases, and the junction held 5 bases outside the gene matches. The CDR3 consists of 15 residues. Here the CDR3 DNA reads TGTGCCAGTAGTATATGGGACAGGAGAGATGAAAAACTGTTTTTT. Translating it yields CASSIWDRRDEKLFF. Supplemented by reference TRBV19 and TRBJ1-4, the full variable domain reads DGGITQSPKYLFRKEGQNVTLSCEQNLNHDAMYWYRQDPGQGLRLIYYSQIVNDFQKGDIAEGYSVSREKKESFPLTVTSAQKNPTAFYLCASSIWDRRDEKLFFGSGTQLSVL.

The CDR3 here is CASSRPGLIRNTEAFF. The CDR3 region has the DNA TGTGCCAGCAGCCGCCCAGGGTTGATTAGAAACACTGAAGCTTTCTTT. The chain joins TRBV3-1 (or the pseudogene TRBV3-2) to TRBJ1-1; D perhaps matches TRBD1 (5 bases). The CDR3 length is 16 residues. Germline assignment: CDR1 LGHDT and CDR2 YNNKEL (reference sequence). The ends were cut back, 4 bases at V and 2 bases at J, with 17 bases in the middle.

The gene calls are TRBV5-8 and TRBJ2-2; D ambiguous. With 2 bases removed from V and 5 bases from J, the gap between germline ends came to 16 bases. The CDR3 runs 16 residues. In germline, CDR1 is SGHTS, CDR2 YDEGEE. The DNA of the CDR3 is TGTGCCAGCAGCTTTCGCCTTATGGTCCAGACCGGGGAGCTGTTTTTT. Translation: CASSFRLMVQTGELFF.